This T cell receptor (beta chain) comes out of a study of Ad26.COV2.S vaccination and SARS-CoV-2 variants. Using immunoSEQ multiplex PCR, the repertoire was profiled, and TCRdb retains in-frame clones only, with some absent. The sample has about 350,000 clones, around 90% seen once. The treatment: 19 received Ad26.COV2.S at low or high dose, single or two shots; five or six received placebo; per-sample allocation not given. The samples date from day 63 after the first vaccine or placebo injection. CDR1 and CDR2 (germline): MNHEY, SVGEGT. The V gene end was trimmed by 5 bases and the J gene end by 6 bases; junction bases not matched to a gene: 5. The CDR3 length is 14 residues.

The TCR comes from a person between 18 and 65 years old who received the Ad26.COV2.S COVID-19 vaccine or a placebo. The V call is TRBV6-2 or TRBV6-3, the J call TRBJ1-4, with TRBD1 matching 8 bases. The sample in question was peripheral blood, obtained in a trial of Ad26.COV2.S vaccine versus placebo. DNA for the CDR3: TGTGCCAGCAGTAGTATGGGACAGGATGAAAAACTGTTTTTT. Protein product: CASSSMGQDEKLFF.